What follows are 26 T cell receptor beta chains derived from one specimen sequenced in a study of lymphopenia after photon versus proton radiotherapy. Produced via immunoSEQ multiplex PCR; TCRdb's table is partial and in-frame only. Here the sample spans 60,000 to 75,000 clones, around 88% being singletons. The sample in question was peripheral blood, obtained from a patient treated with photon-based radiotherapy. All receptors derive from a man aged 35-49 years with gastric cancer.

The rearrangement links TRBV27 to TRBJ2-2; TRBD2 aligns across 7 bases. The CDR3 contains 17 residues. Trimming at V came to 7 bases and at J to 3 bases, leaving 14 bases not matched to a gene. Per the germline V gene, CDR1 is MNHEY and CDR2 is SMNVEV (reference sequence). The CDR3 sequence: CASTIQWTRSYTGELFF. The CDR3 bases are TGTGCCAGCACTATTCAATGGACTAGGAGTTACACCGGGGAGCTGTTTTTT.

This rearrangement joins TRBV10-3 to TRBJ2-2; 8 nucleotides align to TRBD1. The CDR3 loop spans 17 amino acids. Germline values: CDR1 ENHRY, CDR2 SYGVKD. Trimming took 2 bases from V and 5 from J; bases not matched to a gene: 10. The chain's CDR3 is CAISEKVRGRFTGELFF. Written as DNA, the CDR3 is TGTGCCATCAGTGAGAAGGTCAGGGGGCGCTTTACCGGGGAGCTGTTTTTT.

The chain links TRBV4-1 to TRBJ1-1; no definite D call. Germline CDR1 MGHRA, CDR2 YSYEKL. The CDR3 contains 15 residues. Between the trimmed V and J ends, which lost 6 bases and 1 base, there was a span of 15 bases. CDR3 in DNA: TGCGCCAGCAGGGGTAGGGCAGGAGGGAACACTGAAGCTTTCTTT. Translation: CASRGRAGGNTEAFF.

This chain joins TRBV29-1 and TRBJ1-2; TRBD1 aligns across 11 bases. V lost 7 bases and J lost 8; bases outside the gene matches: 3. CDR3 length: 11 amino acids. Germline V gives CDR1 SQVTM, CDR2 ANQGSEA. The CDR3 is CSAGTGGGYTF. The DNA of the CDR3 is TGCAGCGCTGGGACAGGGGGAGGCTACACCTTC.

The chain carries TRBV5-4 and TRBJ2-7; a possible D gene is TRBD1 (6 bases). CDR3 length: 16 residues. Between the trimmed V and J ends, which lost 3 bases and 2 bases, there was a span of 18 bases. CDR1 is SGHNT and CDR2 is YYREEE in the germline V gene (reference sequence). CDR3 sequence reads: CASSSPTAGATYEQYF. The DNA of the CDR3 is TGTGCCAGCAGCTCGCCGACAGCAGGGGCCACCTACGAGCAGTACTTC. Combining the CDR3 with reference TRBV5-4 and TRBJ2-7 gives the whole variable domain ETGVTQSPTHLIKTRGQQVTLRCSSQSGHNTVSWYQQALGQGPQFIFQYYREEENGRGNFPPRFSGLQFPNYSSELNVNALELDDSALYLCASSSPTAGATYEQYFGPGTRLTVT.

The rearrangement joins TRBV18 to TRBJ1-2; D is possibly TRBD1 (5 bases). Germline V gene sequence: CDR1 KGHSH, CDR2 LQKENI. V lost 3 bases to trimming and J lost 6 bases, with 17 bases between them. The CDR3 contains 15 residues. As DNA, the CDR3 is TGTGCCAGCTCACCCGTCACCGGGACGGGCGATGGCTACACCTTC. This translates into CASSPVTGTGDGYTF.

This rearrangement joins TRBV9 to TRBJ2-7, with 7 nucleotides matching TRBD1. The V gene end was trimmed by 2 bases and the J gene end by 3 bases; junction bases not matched to a gene: 5. Germline loops: CDR1 SGDLS, CDR2 YYNGEE. CDR3 length: 14 residues. The DNA for the CDR3 is TGTGCCAGCAGCGTGGGACAGCATCTCTACGAGCAGTACTTC. Translation: CASSVGQHLYEQYF.

The chain uses TRBV11-3 and TRBJ2-5; 7 nucleotides line up with TRBD1. With V trimmed by 3 bases and J by 5 bases, 6 bases remained unmatched. Germline V gene lookup returns CDR1 SGHNT and CDR2 YENEEA. This CDR3 is built from 14 residues. The CDR3 sequence is CASSFETGPETQYF. The CDR3 DNA reads as TGTGCCAGCAGCTTCGAGACAGGGCCCGAGACCCAGTACTTC.

The chain employs TRBV7-9 and TRBJ2-5; no definite D call. Germline V gene data show CDR1 as SEHNR and CDR2 as FQNEAQ (reference sequence). Trimming took 5 bases from V and 5 from J, leaving 9 bases between them. The length of the CDR3 is 12 residues. This CDR3 reads CASSMGFETQYF. The CDR3 nucleotides read TGTGCCAGCAGCATGGGGTTTGAGACCCAGTACTTC.

With respect to this clone: Other DNA sequences in the sample encode the same CDR3. V usage is TRBV5-6 and J usage is TRBJ1-5, with a possible D match to TRBD1 (5 bases). CDR1 and CDR2 from the germline V gene are SGHDT and YYEEEE. The CDR3 has 14 amino acids. V shed 4 bases and J shed 2 bases, with 10 bases lying between them. CDR3 bases: TGTGCCAGCAGCAACTGGGGGGGCAATCAGCCCCAGCATTTT. It specifies CASSNWGGNQPQHF.

V and J are TRBV7-3 and TRBJ1-1, with unresolved D. The CDR3 runs 14 residues. V was clipped by 5 bases and J by 1 base, with 11 bases between them. Germline CDR1 and CDR2: SGHTA and FQGTGA. DNA of the CDR3: TGTGCCAGCAGCCCCCGCGCGGAGAACACTGAAGCTTTCTTT. It translates to CASSPRAENTEAFF.

The chain has TRBV10-3 and TRBJ1-3; no clear D gene. V was pared by 10 bases and J by 2 bases, with 9 bases between. This CDR3 is built from 12 residues. CDR1 is ENHRY, CDR2 SYGVKD, per germline. The CDR3: CATRLTGNTIYF. CDR3 in DNA: TGTGCCACCAGACTCACTGGAAACACCATATATTTT.

The CDR3 DNA is TGTGCCAGCAGCCCCCGTCGGGGAGGCTCTGGAAACACCATATATTTT. It yields the protein CASSPRRGGSGNTIYF. V usage is TRBV7-9 and J usage is TRBJ1-3; D call uncertain. Germline CDR1 is SEHNR and CDR2 is FQNEAQ (reference sequence). Trimming cost V 5 bases and J 0 bases, with 14 bases left between them. The CDR3 is 16 residues long.

In this sample, this clone turned up a few times. The chain uses TRBV23-1 and TRBJ2-7; D not resolved. TRBV23-1 is an ORF, and what it does is uncertain. This CDR3 is 11 amino acids long. Trimming shortened V by 6 bases and J by 6 bases, and 9 bases separated the two germline ends. The CDR3 DNA reads as TGCGCCAGCAGCCGTGGCGCCGAGCAGTACTTC. Amino acids: CASSRGAEQYF.

This chain links TRBV6-6 with TRBJ1-1, with unresolved D. The CDR3 totals 12 residues. The V and J ends lost 6 bases and 1 base respectively, with 6 bases between them. Germline V gene data show CDR1 as MNHNY and CDR2 as SVGAGI (reference sequence). In nucleotides, the CDR3 is TGTGCCAGCAGCAGCAGGAACACTGAAGCTTTCTTT. This codes for CASSSRNTEAFF.

CDR3 region: CASSYTTGLETQYF. The CDR3 DNA follows: TGTGCCAGCAGTTACACCACAGGGTTGGAGACCCAGTACTTC. The gene calls are TRBV6-6 and TRBJ2-5, with D possibly TRBD1 on 6 matching bases. Trimming took 2 bases from V and 5 from J, leaving 12 bases between them. The CDR3 is made up of 14 amino acids. Germline CDR1 reads MNHNY; CDR2 reads SVGAGI (reference sequence).

The chain has TRBV11-3 and TRBJ2-2; possibly TRBD1 for D (5 bases). In germline, CDR1 is SGHNT, CDR2 YENEEA. The V end was cut by 0 bases, the J end by 5 bases, with 10 bases between. The CDR3 contains 15 residues. CDR3 in amino acids: CASSLDRAGTGELFF. The CDR3 coding sequence is TGTGCCAGCAGCTTAGATCGGGCAGGGACCGGGGAGCTGTTTTTT.

The chain recombines TRBV2 with TRBJ1-5; possibly TRBD1 for D (6 bases). CDR3 length: 15 residues. Per the germline V gene, CDR1 is SNHLY and CDR2 is FYNNEI. V lost 4 bases and J 3 bases, leaving 13 bases between the germline ends. The CDR3 reads CASSGERGPNQPQHF. The DNA for the CDR3 is TGTGCCAGCAGTGGCGAGCGGGGGCCCAATCAGCCCCAGCATTTT.

The V gene is TRBV10-3, the J gene TRBJ2-1; 7 bases line up with TRBD2. The CDR3 length is 13 residues. Germline CDR1 and CDR2: ENHRY and SYGVKD. V was clipped by 10 bases and J by 6 bases; unmatched bases: 9. CDR3 in DNA: TGTGCCACCGCAAACGGGACTACCAATGAGCAGTTCTTC. Translating it yields CATANGTTNEQFF.

The chain has TRBV5-1 and TRBJ2-7, with TRBD1 identical over 8 bases. V was clipped by 2 bases and J by 4 bases; unmatched bases: 8. CDR1 is SGHRS, CDR2 YFSETQ, per germline. The CDR3 has 15 amino acids. CDR3 amino acids: CASSLQGQVGYEQYF. CDR3 nucleotide sequence: TGCGCCAGCAGCTTACAGGGACAGGTCGGTTACGAGCAGTACTTC.

The CDR3 protein is CASSPDGGISYEQYF. DNA for the CDR3: TGTGCCAGCTCACCAGACGGGGGAATCTCCTACGAGCAGTACTTC. The chain links TRBV18 to TRBJ2-7; tentatively, D is TRBD2 (6 bases). The V end was cut by 2 bases, the J end by 0 bases, with 11 bases between. This CDR3 is built from 15 residues. Germline-derived CDR1 and CDR2 are KGHSH and LQKENI.

The V call is TRBV7-9, the J call TRBJ2-1, with a tentative D call TRBD2 (7 bases). The germline V and J ends were trimmed by 5 bases and 9 bases, with 17 bases remaining between them. Germline values: CDR1 SEHNR, CDR2 FQNEAQ (reference sequence). There are 14 residues in the CDR3. The CDR3: CASSHGGGEGEQFF. The CDR3, as DNA: TGTGCCAGCAGCCATGGAGGGGGGGAAGGTGAGCAGTTCTTC.

This sequence joins TRBV7-2 and TRBJ2-2; 7 bases agree with TRBD1. Germline assignment: CDR1 SGHTA and CDR2 FQGNSA. The CDR3 is 13 amino acids. J lost 7 bases, V lost 5 bases, and 4 bases had no gene match. DNA for the CDR3: TGTGCCAGCAGCCCTACAGGGGTCGGGGAGCTGTTTTTT. This codes for CASSPTGVGELFF.

The chain has TRBV19 and TRBJ1-1; D ambiguous. V dropped 7 bases and J dropped 2 bases, with 11 bases sitting between them. The CDR3 runs 13 residues. From germline, CDR1 is LNHDA and CDR2 SQIVND (reference sequence). CDR3 protein: CASNTAVNTEAFF. In nucleotides, the CDR3 is TGTGCCAGTAATACAGCGGTAAACACTGAAGCTTTCTTT. The full variable domain, its missing parts supplied by reference TRBV19 and TRBJ1-1, is DGGITQSPKYLFRKEGQNVTLSCEQNLNHDAMYWYRQDPGQGLRLIYYSQIVNDFQKGDIAEGYSVSREKKESFPLTVTSAQKNPTAFYLCASNTAVNTEAFFGQGTRLTVV.

This chain uses TRBV5-5 with TRBJ1-1; D perhaps matches TRBD1 (5 bases). V was trimmed by 0 bases and J by 0 bases, leaving 18 bases between them. Germline V CDR1 and CDR2: SGHKS, YYEKEE (reference sequence). This CDR3 region has 18 residues. CDR3: CASSLESIRGRVNTEAFF. The CDR3 DNA is TGTGCCAGCAGCTTGGAATCCATACGCGGCAGGGTGAACACTGAAGCTTTCTTT.

The V call is TRBV6-1, the J call TRBJ2-1, with D tentatively TRBD1 (6 bases). CDR3 size: 13 residues. Per germline, CDR1 MNHNS and CDR2 SASEGT. V was cut by 3 bases and J by 8 bases, with 11 bases left in between. The CDR3 DNA reads TGTGCCAGCAGTGATTCAGGGGTTTATGAGCAGTTCTTC. It encodes CASSDSGVYEQFF.